This TCR beta chain was identified in a study of PD-L1 blockade in urothelial cancer. Locally advanced or metastatic urothelial carcinoma was present in patients. This CDR3 contains 13 residues. In germline, CDR1 is GTSNPN, CDR2 SVGIG (reference sequence). V shed 2 bases and J shed 7 bases, with 12 bases lying between them. Here immunoSEQ multiplex PCR was the method, and the copy in TCRdb shows in-frame clones only, minus some. The data hold 70,000 to 75,000 clones, with less than 90% observed a single time. J is TRBJ1-5 and V is TRBV30; D unresolved. The source is a man between 60 and 70 years old with urothelial cancer. The source was PBMCs, collected around atezolizumab (anti-PD-L1) treatment. DNA for the CDR3: TGTGCCTGGAGTCTTGGCGAGGAGCAGCCCCAGCATTTT. Residues: CAWSLGEEQPQHF. The full variable domain, its missing parts supplied by reference TRBV30 and TRBJ1-5, is SQTIHQWPATLVQPVGSPLSLECTVEGTSNPNLYWYRQAAGRGLQLLFYSVGIGQISSEVPQNLSASRPQDRQFILSSKKLLLSDSGFYLCAWSLGEEQPQHFGDGTRLSIL.